The source of this T cell receptor (beta chain) is a study of PD-L1 blockade in urothelial cancer. Method: immunoSEQ multiplex PCR; TCRdb's copy keeps in-frame clones and lacks some. The table lists around 49,000 clones, 82% of them singletons, with roughly 13% in the top ten. The time point was: peripheral blood 6 weeks after treatment start. The sample holds one count of this clone. The receptor's source is a man in his 60s with urothelial cancer. Sample: PBMCs, taken around atezolizumab (anti-PD-L1) treatment.

The CDR3 loop is CASSRGGSRYEQYF. The CDR3 DNA reads as TGTGCCAGCAGTCGCGGCGGTTCACGGTACGAGCAGTACTTC. V usage is TRBV6-5 and J usage is TRBJ2-7; D gene ambiguous. The CDR3 consists of 14 residues. V lost 5 bases and J lost 4, with 15 bases in between. Per germline, CDR1 MNHEY and CDR2 SVGAGI.